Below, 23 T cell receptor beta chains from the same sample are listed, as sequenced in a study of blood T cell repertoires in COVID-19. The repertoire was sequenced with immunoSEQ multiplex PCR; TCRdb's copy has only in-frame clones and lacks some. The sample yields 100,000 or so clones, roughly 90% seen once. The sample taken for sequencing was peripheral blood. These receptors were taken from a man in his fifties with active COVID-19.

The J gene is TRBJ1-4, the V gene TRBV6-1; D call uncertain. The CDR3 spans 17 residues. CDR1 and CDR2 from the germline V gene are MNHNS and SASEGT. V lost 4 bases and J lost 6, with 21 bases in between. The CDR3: CASSAPVGGGRHEKLFF. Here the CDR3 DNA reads TGTGCCAGCAGTGCCCCCGTGGGCGGTGGGAGGCATGAAAAACTGTTTTTT.

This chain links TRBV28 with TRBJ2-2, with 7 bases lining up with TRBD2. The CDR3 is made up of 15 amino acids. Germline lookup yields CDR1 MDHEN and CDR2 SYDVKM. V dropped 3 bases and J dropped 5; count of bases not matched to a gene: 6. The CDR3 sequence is CASSFGGISTGELFF. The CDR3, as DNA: TGTGCCAGCAGTTTCGGGGGGATCAGTACCGGGGAGCTGTTTTTT.

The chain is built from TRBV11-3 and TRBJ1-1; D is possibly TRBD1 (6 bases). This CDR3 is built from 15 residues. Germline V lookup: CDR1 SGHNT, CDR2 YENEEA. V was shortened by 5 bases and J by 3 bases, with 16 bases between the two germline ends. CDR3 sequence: CASSTRLTGYTEAFF. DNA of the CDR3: TGTGCCAGCAGCACTAGACTGACAGGCTACACTGAAGCTTTCTTT.

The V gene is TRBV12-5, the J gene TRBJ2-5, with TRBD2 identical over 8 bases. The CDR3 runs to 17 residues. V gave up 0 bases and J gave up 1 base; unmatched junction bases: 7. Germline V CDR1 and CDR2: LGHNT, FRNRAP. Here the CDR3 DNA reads TGTGCTAGTGGTTTGGTAGGGGCGGGGGGCGCCCAAGAGACCCAGTACTTC. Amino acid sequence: CASGLVGAGGAQETQYF.

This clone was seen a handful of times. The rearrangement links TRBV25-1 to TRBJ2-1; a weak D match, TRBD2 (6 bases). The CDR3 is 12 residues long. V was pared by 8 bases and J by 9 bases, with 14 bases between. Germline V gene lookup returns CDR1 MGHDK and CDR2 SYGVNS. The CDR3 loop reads CASRMAGSEQFF. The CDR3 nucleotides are TGTGCCAGCCGAATGGCGGGGAGTGAGCAGTTCTTC. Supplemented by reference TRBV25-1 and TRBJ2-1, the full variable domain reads EADIYQTPRYLVIGTGKKITLECSQTMGHDKMYWYQQDPGMELHLIHYSYGVNSTEKGDLSSESTVSRIRTEHFPLTLESARPSHTSQYLCASRMAGSEQFFGPGTRLTVL.

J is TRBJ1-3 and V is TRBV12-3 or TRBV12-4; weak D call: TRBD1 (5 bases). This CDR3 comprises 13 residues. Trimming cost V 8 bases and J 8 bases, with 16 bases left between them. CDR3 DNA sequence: TGTGCCAGCCGACAGACCCCGGCGGACACCATATATTTT. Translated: CASRQTPADTIYF.

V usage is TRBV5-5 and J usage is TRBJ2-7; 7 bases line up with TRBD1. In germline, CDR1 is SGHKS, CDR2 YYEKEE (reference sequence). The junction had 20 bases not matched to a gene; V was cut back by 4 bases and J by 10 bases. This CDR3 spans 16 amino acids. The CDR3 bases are TGTGCCAGCAGCCCCTCCTCAGTTTCTCGACAGGGCCCCCAGTACTTC. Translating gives CASSPSSVSRQGPQYF.

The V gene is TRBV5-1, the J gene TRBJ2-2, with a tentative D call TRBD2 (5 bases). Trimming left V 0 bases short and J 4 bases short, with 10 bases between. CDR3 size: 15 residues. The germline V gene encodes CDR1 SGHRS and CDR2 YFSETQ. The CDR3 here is CASSLAAGSTGELFF. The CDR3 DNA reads TGCGCCAGCAGCTTGGCCGCGGGTAGCACCGGGGAGCTGTTTTTT.

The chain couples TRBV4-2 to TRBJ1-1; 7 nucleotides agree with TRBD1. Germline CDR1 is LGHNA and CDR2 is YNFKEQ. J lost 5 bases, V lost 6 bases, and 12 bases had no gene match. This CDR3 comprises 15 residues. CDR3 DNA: TGTGCCAGCAGTCCCAGAGAGGCAGGGGGGACTGAAGCTTTCTTT. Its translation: CASSPREAGGTEAFF.

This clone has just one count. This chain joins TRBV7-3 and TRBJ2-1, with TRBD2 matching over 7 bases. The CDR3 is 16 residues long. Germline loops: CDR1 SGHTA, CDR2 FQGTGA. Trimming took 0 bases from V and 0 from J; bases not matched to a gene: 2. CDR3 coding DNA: TGTGCCAGCAGCTTAACGGGCGGGGGCTCCTACAATGAGCAGTTCTTC. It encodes CASSLTGGGSYNEQFF.

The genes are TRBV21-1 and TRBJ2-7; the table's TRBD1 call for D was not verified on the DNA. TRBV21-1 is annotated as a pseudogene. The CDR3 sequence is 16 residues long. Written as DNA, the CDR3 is TGTGCCAGCAGCAATTGGTACCGGGACAATAGCTACGAGCAGTACGTC. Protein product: CASSNWYRDNSYEQYV.

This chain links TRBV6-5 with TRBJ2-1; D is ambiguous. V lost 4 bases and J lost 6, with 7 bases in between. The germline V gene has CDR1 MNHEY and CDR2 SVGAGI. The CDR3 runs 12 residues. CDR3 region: CASSSDINEQFF. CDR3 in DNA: TGTGCCAGCAGTTCCGACATCAATGAGCAGTTCTTC.

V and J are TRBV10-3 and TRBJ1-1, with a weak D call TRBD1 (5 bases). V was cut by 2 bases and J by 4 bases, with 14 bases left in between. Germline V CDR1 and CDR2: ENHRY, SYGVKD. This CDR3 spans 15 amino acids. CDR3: CAISELLAGGTEAFF. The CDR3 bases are TGTGCCATCAGTGAGCTTTTGGCGGGGGGCACTGAAGCTTTCTTT.

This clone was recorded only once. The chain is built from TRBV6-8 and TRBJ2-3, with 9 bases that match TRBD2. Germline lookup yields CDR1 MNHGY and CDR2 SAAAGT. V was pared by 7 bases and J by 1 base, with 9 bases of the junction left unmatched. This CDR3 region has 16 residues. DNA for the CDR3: TGTGCCAGCATAACCAGCGGGGGGCCGTGCACAGATACGCAGTATTTT. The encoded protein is CASITSGGPCTDTQYF.

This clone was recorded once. CDR3 coding DNA: TGTGCCAGCAGCCCGAGACAGGGGCCGGATTCACCCCTCCACTTT. Protein sequence: CASSPRQGPDSPLHF. The rearrangement links TRBV9 to TRBJ1-6; 8 nucleotides line up with TRBD1. The germline V gene encodes CDR1 SGDLS and CDR2 YYNGEE. The length of the CDR3 is 15 residues. V lost 4 bases, J lost 8 bases, and 8 bases stayed unmatched.

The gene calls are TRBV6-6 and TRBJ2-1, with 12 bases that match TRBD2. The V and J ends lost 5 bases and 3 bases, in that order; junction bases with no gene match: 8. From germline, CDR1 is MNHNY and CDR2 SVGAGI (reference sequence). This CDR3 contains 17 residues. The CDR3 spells CASSRRTSGVLYNEQFF. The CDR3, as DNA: TGTGCCAGCAGTCGCCGGACTAGCGGGGTCCTCTACAATGAGCAGTTCTTC.

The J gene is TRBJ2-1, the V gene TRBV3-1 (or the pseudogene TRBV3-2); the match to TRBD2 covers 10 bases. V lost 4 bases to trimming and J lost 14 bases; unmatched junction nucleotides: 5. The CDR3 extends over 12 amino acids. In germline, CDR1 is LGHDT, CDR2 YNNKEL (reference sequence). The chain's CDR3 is CASSPGLAAEFF. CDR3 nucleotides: TGTGCCAGCAGCCCCGGACTAGCGGCTGAGTTCTTC.

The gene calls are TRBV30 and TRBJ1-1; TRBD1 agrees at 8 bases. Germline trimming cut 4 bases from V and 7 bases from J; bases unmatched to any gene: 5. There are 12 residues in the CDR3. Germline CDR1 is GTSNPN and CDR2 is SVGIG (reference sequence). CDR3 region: CAWNHGQGEAFF. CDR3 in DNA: TGTGCCTGGAACCACGGACAGGGTGAAGCTTTCTTT.

Here the CDR3 reads CASSALTGSPDTQYF. Here the CDR3 DNA reads TGTGCCAGCAGCGCCCTGACAGGGTCCCCAGATACGCAGTATTTT. J is TRBJ2-3 and V is TRBV5-4, with 7 bases lining up with TRBD1. Germline lookup yields CDR1 SGHNT and CDR2 YYREEE (reference sequence). The length of the CDR3 is 15 residues. The junction had 9 bases not matched to a gene; V was cut back by 4 bases and J by 4 bases.

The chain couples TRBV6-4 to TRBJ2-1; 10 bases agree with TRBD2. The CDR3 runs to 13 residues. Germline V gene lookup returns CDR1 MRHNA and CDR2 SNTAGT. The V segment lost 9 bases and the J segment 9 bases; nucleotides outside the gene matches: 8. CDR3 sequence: CASSGTSVGEQFF. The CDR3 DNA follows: TGTGCCAGTTCCGGGACTAGCGTGGGTGAGCAGTTCTTC.

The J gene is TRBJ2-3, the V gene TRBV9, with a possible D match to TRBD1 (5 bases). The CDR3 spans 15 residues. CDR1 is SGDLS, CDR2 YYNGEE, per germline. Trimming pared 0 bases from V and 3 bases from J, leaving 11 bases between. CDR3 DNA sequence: TGTGCCAGCAGCGTAGGGTGGGGCGGAACAGATACGCAGTATTTT. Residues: CASSVGWGGTDTQYF.

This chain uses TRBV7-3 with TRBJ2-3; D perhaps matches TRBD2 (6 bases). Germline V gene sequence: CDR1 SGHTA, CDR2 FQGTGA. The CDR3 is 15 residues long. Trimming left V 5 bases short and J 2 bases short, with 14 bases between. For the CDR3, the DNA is TGTGCCAGCAGCCCGGTCGGGGGTAACACAGATACGCAGTATTTT. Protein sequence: CASSPVGGNTDTQYF.

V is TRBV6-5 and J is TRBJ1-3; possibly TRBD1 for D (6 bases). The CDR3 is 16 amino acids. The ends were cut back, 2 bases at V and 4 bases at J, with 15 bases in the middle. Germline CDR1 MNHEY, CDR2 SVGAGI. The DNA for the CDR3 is TGTGCCAGCAGTTACGGGACACCCGGCCGGGGAAACACCATATATTTT. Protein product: CASSYGTPGRGNTIYF.